This TCR beta chain was obtained from a study of human T cells and chemical hapten exposure (dated by TCRdb to the early 2020s). Concerning the study at large: For sensitization, 2% DPC in acetone was applied to a 2 cm by 2 cm area of upper inner arm skin. Weekly therapeutic DPC doses were additionally applied to the scalp of patients throughout the approximately 23-week study period. Patch testing was performed on the upper back with Finn chambers containing 0.01% DPC, and the patch tests were scored after 6 days according to International Contact Dermatitis Research Group standards. The patient cohort, mostly female, included alopecia areata with under or over 50% scalp involvement, alopecia totalis and alopecia universalis. The libraries were sequenced as a pool, and the TCR yield per sample differed mostly because of small variations in library volumes within the pool. The study tracked peripheral blood TCR repertoire changes in vivo during primary and secondary sensitization to the hapten diphenylcyclopropenone (DPC) in alopecia patients. Patient blood was sampled pre-sensitization (week 0) and at 2, 6 and about 24 weeks after DPC sensitization. Roughly 30 alopecia patients gave blood for TCR sequencing at one to four time points (pre-sensitization, 2, 6 and 24 weeks).

This clonotype was counted at least ten times. Its antigen remains undetermined. The record has no base qualities; no much larger clone is one base away. What this sample's time point label stands for: patch test 1, 2 weeks after DPC sensitization. The treatment or condition label of this sample denotes: therapeutic diphenylcyclopropenone sensitization with weekly scalp DPC. At each patch-test visit, blood was drawn before the patch test was applied. To be eligible, patients had to be aged 18 to 70, diagnosed with alopecia and judged suitable for DPC therapy, while pregnant patients were excluded. Total RNA was isolated from unfractionated whole blood collected in Tempus Blood RNA tubes. The V end loses 6 bases and the J end loses 0 bases, and a stretch of 12 bases separates them. The CDR3 runs 16 amino acids, cysteine and phenylalanine included. Of all the DNA, just the CDR3 is kept, 48 bases in frame from base 1.

Study-level results and caveats: Repeated subsampling changed both the strength of the expansion versus patch-test correlation and the threshold at which the correlation became significant. A positive correlation was found between the number of PT1 expanded TCRs and patch test score, with significance reached at thresholds 8, 16 and 32 but not 4. Significantly more large CDR3 similarity clusters were formed by expanded TCRs than by pre-sensitization or healthy control sets, consistent with antigen-driven responses. Because all patients had alopecia, a presumed autoimmune disease, the immune response of the patients might differ from that of healthy individuals. DPC sensitization did not change the number of TCRs with a frequency above 1 in 1000, and there was no evidence of changes in global repertoire structure.

Libraries came from RACE. For sequencing, a NextSeq 500 was employed. During library preparation, unique molecular identifiers were attached to individual cDNA molecules so that TCRs could be counted quantitatively and reproducibly. Both TCR alpha and TCR beta chains were sequenced from each blood RNA sample. The source study handled its data this way. The median number of TCRs per sample was 95,638, ranging from about 20,000 to 750,000. V, J and CDR3 annotation of the TCR reads was carried out using the Decombinator software suite. Every sample was subsampled to the same number of TCRs (28,000) for the PS versus PT1 abundance plots. Expanded TCRs were defined as absent before sensitization and observed at least eight times at the 2-week time point. TCRdb cleaned the public reads at Q25 with fastp, built clones with MiXCR and kept in-frame beta chains. Rows matching on CDR3 protein sequence are summarized as one entry with the most common DNA and genes. TCRdb's processing, not the authors' own work, is the source of the V and J calls. Here the sample has nearly 350,000 distinct CDR3 sequences; about 7% occur a single time. Less than 10% of the sample is held by the ten biggest clonotypes.

The sequence derives from a woman aged 18-29 years with alopecia areata. Some clones in this sample may be carry-over from other donors' samples. Sequenced here: whole blood, sampled in connection with sensitization to the hapten diphenylcyclopropenone (DPC). This chain joins TRBV12-3 or TRBV12-4 to TRBJ2-6; confidence is insufficient to name the D gene. The CDR3 loop reads CASSPTRSSGANVLTF. The bases are TGTGCCAGCAGCCCTACCAGGAGCTCTGGGGCCAACGTCCTGACTTTC.